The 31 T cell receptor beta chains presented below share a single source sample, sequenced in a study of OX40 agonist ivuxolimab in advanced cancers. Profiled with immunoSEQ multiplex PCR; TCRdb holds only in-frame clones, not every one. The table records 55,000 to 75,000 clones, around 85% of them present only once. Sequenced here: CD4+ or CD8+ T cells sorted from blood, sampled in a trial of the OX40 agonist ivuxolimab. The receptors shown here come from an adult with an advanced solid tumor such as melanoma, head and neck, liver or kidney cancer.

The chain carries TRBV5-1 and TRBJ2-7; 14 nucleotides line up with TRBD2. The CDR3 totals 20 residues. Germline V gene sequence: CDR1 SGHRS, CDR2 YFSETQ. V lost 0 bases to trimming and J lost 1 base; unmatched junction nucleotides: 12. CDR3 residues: CASSLALGLAGAILSYEQYF. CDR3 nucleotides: TGCGCCAGCAGCTTGGCCTTGGGACTAGCGGGAGCTATTTTGTCCTACGAGCAGTACTTC.

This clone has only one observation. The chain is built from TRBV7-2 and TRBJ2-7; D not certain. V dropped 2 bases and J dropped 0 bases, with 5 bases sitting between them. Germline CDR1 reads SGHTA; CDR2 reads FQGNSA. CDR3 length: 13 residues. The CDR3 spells CASSLTPSYEQYF. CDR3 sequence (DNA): TGTGCCAGCAGCTTAACCCCCTCCTACGAGCAGTACTTC.

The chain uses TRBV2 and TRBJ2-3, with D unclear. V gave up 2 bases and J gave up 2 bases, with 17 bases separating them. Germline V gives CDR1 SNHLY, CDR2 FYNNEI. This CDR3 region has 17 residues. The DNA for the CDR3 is TGTGCCAGCAGTGAACTTCTAGGCTGGGGTATCACAGATACGCAGTATTTT. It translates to CASSELLGWGITDTQYF.

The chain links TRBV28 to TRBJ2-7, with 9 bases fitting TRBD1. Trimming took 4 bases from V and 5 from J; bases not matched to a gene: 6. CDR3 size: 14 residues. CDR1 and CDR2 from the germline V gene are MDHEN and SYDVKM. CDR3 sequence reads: CASSSPGQGDEQYF. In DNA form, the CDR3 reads TGTGCCAGCAGTTCACCGGGACAGGGAGACGAGCAGTACTTC.

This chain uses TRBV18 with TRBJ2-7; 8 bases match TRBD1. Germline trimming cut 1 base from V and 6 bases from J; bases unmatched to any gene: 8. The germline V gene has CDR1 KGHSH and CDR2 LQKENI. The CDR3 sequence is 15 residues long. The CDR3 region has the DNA TGTGCCAGCTCACCACTCGGACAGGGAAGTCCCGAGCAGTACTTC. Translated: CASSPLGQGSPEQYF.

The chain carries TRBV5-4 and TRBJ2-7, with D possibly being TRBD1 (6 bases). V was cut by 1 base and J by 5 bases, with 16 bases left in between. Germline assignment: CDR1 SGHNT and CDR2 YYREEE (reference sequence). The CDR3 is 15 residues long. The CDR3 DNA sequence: TGTGCCAGCAGCTTGTTCAACCAGGGGATCCACGAGCAGTACTTC. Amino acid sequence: CASSLFNQGIHEQYF.

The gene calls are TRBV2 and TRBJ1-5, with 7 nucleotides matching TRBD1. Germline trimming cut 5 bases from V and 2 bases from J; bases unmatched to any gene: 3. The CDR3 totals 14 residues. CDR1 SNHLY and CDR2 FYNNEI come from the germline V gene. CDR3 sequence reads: CASSSRGRNQPQHF. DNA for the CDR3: TGTGCCAGCAGTTCTAGGGGGCGCAATCAGCCCCAGCATTTT.

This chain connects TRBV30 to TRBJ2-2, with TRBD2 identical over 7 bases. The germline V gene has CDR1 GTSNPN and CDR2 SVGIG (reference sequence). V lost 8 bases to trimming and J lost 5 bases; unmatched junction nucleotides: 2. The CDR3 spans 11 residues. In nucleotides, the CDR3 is TGTGCCCGGGGGGTAACCGGGGAGCTGTTTTTT. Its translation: CARGVTGELFF.

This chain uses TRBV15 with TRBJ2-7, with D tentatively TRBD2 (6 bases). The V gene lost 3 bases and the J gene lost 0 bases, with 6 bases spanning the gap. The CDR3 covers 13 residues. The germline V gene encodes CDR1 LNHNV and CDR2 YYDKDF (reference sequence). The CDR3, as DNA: TGTGCCACCAGCAGGGACTACTCCTACGAGCAGTACTTC. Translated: CATSRDYSYEQYF.

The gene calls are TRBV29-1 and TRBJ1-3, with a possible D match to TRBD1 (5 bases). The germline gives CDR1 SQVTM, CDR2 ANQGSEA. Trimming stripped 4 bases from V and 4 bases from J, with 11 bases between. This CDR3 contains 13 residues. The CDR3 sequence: CSVGLTGGNTIYF. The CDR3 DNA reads TGCAGCGTTGGCCTCACAGGCGGAAACACCATATATTTT.

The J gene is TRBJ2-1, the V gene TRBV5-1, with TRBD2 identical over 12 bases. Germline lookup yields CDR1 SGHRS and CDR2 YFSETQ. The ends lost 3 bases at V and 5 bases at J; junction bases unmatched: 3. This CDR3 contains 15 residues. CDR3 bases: TGCGCCAGCAGCTCAGGACTAGCGGGGAACAATGAGCAGTTCTTC. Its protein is CASSSGLAGNNEQFF.

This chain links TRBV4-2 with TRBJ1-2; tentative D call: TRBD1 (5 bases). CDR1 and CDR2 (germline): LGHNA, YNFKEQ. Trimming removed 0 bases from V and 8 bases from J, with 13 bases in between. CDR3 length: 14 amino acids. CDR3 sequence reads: CASSQDQLGTGYTF. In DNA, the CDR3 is TGTGCCAGCAGCCAAGACCAGTTGGGGACGGGCTACACCTTC.

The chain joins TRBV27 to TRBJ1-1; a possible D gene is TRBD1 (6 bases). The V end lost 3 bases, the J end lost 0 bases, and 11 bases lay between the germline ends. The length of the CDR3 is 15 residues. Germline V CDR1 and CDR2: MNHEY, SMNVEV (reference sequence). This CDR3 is CASSFGGRMNTEAFF. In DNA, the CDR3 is TGTGCCAGCAGTTTTGGGGGCCGAATGAACACTGAAGCTTTCTTT.

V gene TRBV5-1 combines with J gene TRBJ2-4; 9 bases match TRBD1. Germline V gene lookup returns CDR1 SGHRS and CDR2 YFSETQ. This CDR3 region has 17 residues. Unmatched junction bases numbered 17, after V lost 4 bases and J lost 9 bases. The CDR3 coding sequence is TGCGCCAGCAGCCTCTTTGGATCCCCGGGACAGGGCGCCATTCAGTACTTC. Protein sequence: CASSLFGSPGQGAIQYF.

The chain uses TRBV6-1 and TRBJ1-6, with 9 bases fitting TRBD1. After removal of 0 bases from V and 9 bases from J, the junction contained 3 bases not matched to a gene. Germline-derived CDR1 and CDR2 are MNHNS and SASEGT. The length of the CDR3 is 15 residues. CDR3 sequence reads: CASSEAPTGGSPLHF. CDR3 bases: TGTGCCAGCAGTGAAGCCCCGACAGGGGGTTCACCCCTCCACTTT.

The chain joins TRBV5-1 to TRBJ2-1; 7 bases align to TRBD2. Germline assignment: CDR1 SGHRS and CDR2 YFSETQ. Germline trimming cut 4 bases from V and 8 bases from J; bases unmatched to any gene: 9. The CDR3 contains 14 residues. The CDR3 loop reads CASSTQRERDEQFF. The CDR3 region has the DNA TGCGCCAGCAGCACCCAGCGGGAAAGGGATGAGCAGTTCTTC.

CDR3 protein: CASSTATSRGYTF. The DNA of the CDR3 is TGCGCCAGCAGCACGGCCACATCTAGGGGCTACACCTTC. V and J are TRBV5-1 and TRBJ1-2; the D is unclear. The CDR3 consists of 13 residues. Germline CDR1 reads SGHRS; CDR2 reads YFSETQ. V dropped 4 bases and J dropped 8 bases, with 15 bases sitting between them.

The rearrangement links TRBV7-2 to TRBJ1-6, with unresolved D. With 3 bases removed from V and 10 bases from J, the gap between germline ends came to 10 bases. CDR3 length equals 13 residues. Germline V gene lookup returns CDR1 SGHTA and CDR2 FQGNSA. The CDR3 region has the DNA TGTGCCAGCAGCTTGACTGTCGGGTCACCCCTCCACTTT. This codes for CASSLTVGSPLHF.

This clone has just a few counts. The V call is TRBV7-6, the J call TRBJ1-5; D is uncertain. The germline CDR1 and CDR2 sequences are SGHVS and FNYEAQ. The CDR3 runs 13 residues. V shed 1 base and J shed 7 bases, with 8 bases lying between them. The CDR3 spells CASSLDSGQPQHF. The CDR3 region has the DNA TGTGCCAGCAGCTTAGATTCAGGCCAGCCCCAGCATTTT.

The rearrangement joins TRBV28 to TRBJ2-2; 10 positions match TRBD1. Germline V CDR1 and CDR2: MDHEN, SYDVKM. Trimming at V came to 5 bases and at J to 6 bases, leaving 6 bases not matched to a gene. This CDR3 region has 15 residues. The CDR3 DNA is TGTGCCAGCAGTGATCCGGGACAGGGGTCCGGGGAGCTGTTTTTT. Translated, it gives CASSDPGQGSGELFF.

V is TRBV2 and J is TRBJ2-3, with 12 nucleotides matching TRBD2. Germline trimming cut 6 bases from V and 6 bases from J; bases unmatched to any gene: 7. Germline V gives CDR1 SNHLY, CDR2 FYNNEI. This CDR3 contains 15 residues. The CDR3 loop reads CASRKLAGGRDTQYF. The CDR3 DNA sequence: TGTGCCAGCAGGAAGCTAGCGGGGGGGAGGGATACGCAGTATTTT.

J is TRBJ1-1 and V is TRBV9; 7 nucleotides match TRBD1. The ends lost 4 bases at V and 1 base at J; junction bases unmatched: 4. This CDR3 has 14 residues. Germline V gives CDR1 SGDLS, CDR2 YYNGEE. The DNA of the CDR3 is TGTGCCAGCAGCTTTCGGACAGGGAACACTGAAGCTTTCTTT. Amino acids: CASSFRTGNTEAFF. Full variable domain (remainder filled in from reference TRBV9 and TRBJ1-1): DSGVTQTPKHLITATGQRVTLRCSPRSGDLSVYWYQQSLDQGLQFLIQYYNGEERAKGNILERFSAQQFPDLHSELNLSSLELGDSALYFCASSFRTGNTEAFFGQGTRLTVV.

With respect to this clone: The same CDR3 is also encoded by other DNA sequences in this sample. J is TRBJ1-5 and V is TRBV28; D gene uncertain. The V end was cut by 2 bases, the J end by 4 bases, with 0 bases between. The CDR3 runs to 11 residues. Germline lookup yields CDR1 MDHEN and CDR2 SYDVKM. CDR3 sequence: CASSLNQPQHF. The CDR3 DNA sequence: TGTGCCAGCAGTTTAAATCAGCCCCAGCATTTT.

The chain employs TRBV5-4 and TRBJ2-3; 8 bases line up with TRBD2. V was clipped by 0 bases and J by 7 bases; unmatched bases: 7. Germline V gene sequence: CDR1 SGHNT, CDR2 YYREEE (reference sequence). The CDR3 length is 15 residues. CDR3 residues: CASSLASGGKNTQYF. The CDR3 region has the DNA TGTGCCAGCAGCTTGGCCTCGGGAGGGAAAAATACGCAGTATTTT.

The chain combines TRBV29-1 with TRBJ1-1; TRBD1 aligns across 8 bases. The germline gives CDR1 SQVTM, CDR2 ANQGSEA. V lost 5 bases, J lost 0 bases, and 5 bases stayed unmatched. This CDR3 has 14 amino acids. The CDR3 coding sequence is TGCAGCGTTCGCAGGGGGCCGGTGAACACTGAAGCTTTCTTT. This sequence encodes CSVRRGPVNTEAFF.

The CDR3 sequence is CASSSGVAYEQYF. DNA of the CDR3: TGTGCCAGCAGTAGCGGCGTTGCCTACGAGCAGTACTTC. The chain recombines TRBV27 with TRBJ2-7; D possibly corresponds to TRBD2 (5 bases). V lost 5 bases to trimming and J lost 2 bases, with 10 bases between them. CDR1 MNHEY and CDR2 SMNVEV come from the germline V gene (reference sequence). This CDR3 has 13 amino acids.

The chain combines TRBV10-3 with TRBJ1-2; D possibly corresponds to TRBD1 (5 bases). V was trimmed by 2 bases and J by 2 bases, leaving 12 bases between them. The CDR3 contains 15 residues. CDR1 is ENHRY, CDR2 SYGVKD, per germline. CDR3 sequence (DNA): TGTGCCATCAGTGAGCCTACCGCAGGGAACTATGGCTACACCTTC. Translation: CAISEPTAGNYGYTF.

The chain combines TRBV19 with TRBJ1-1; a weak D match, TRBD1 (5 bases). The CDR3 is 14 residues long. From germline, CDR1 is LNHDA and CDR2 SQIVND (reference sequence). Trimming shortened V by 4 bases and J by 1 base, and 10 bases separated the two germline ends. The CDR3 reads CASSRLTENTEAFF. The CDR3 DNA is TGTGCCAGTAGTAGATTGACAGAGAACACTGAAGCTTTCTTT.

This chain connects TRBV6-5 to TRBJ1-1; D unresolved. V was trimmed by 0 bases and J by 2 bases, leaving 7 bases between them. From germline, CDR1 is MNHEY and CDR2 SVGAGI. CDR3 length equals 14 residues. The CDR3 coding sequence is TGTGCCAGCAGTTACTCGCTCGGTAACACTGAAGCTTTCTTT. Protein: CASSYSLGNTEAFF.

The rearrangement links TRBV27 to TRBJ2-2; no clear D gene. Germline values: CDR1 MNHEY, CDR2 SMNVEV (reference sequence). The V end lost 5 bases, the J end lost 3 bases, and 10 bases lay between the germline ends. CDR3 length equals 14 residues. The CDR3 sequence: CASSLGWDTGELFF. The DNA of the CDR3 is TGTGCCAGCAGTCTCGGGTGGGACACCGGGGAGCTGTTTTTT.

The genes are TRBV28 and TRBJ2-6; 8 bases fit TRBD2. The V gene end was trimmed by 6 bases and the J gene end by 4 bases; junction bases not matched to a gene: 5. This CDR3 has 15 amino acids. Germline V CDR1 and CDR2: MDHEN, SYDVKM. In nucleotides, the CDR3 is TGTGCCAGCAGCTCGGGAGGGACCGGGGCCAACGTCCTGACTTTC. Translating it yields CASSSGGTGANVLTF.